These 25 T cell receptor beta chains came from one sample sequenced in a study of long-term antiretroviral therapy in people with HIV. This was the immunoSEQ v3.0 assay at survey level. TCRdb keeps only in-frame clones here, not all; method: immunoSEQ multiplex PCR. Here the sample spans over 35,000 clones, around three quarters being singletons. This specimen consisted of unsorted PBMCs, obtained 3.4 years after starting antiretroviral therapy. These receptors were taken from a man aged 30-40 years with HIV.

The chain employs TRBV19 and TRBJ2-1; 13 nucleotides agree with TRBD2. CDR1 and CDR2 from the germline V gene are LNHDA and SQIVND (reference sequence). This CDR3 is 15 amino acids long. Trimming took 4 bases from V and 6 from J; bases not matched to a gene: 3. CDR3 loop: CASSTTSGRANEQFF. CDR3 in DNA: TGTGCCAGTAGTACCACTAGCGGGAGGGCCAATGAGCAGTTCTTC.

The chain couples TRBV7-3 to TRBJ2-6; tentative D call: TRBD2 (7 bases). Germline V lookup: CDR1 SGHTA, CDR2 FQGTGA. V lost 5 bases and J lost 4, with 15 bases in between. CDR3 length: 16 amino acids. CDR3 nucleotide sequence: TGTGCCAGCAGCCCAATGGGGGGGCCCGGGGCCAACGTCCTGACTTTC. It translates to CASSPMGGPGANVLTF. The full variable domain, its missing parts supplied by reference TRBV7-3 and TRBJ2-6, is GAGVSQTPSNKVTEKGKYVELRCDPISGHTALYWYRQSLGQGPEFLIYFQGTGAADDSGLPNDRFFAVRPEGSVSTLKIQRTERGDSAVYLCASSPMGGPGANVLTFGAGSRLTVL.

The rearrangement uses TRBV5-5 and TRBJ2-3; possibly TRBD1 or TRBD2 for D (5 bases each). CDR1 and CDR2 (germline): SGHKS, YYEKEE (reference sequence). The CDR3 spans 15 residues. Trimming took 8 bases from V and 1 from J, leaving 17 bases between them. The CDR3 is CASPGPEGGTDTQYF. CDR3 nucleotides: TGTGCCAGTCCGGGGCCTGAAGGGGGCACAGATACGCAGTATTTT.

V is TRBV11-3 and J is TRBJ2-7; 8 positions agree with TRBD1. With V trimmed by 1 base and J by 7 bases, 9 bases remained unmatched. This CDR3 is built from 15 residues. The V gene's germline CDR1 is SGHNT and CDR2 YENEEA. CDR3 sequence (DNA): TGTGCCAGCAGCTTAGGAACTGGACAGGGTGAAGAGCAGTACTTC. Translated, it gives CASSLGTGQGEEQYF.

The CDR3 is CASRRDRGDNQPQHF. The CDR3 DNA sequence: TGTGCCAGCAGAAGGGACAGGGGGGACAATCAGCCCCAGCATTTT. V gene TRBV6-1 combines with J gene TRBJ1-5; 11 bases map to TRBD1. The germline V gene encodes CDR1 MNHNS and CDR2 SASEGT. J gave up 3 bases and V 6 bases, and 4 bases lay outside the gene matches. The CDR3 covers 15 residues.

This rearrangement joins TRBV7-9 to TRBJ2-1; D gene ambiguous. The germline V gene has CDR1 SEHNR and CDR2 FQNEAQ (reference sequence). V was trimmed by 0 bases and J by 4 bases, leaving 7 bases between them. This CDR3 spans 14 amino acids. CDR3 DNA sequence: TGTGCCAGCAGCTTAGCGGGGTCTTACAATGAGCAGTTCTTC. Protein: CASSLAGSYNEQFF. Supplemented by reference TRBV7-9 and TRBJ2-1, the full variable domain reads DTGVSQNPRHKITKRGQNVTFRCDPISEHNRLYWYRQTLGQGPEFLTYFQNEAQLEKSRLLSDRFSAERPKGSFSTLEIQRTEQGDSAMYLCASSLAGSYNEQFFGPGTRLTVL.

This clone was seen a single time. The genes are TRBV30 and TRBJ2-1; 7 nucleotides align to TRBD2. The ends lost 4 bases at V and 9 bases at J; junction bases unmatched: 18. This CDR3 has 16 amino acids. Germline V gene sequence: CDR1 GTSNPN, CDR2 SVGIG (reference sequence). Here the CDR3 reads CAWIMDQYAGVSEQFF. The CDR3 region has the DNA TGTGCCTGGATAATGGATCAGTATGCGGGAGTTAGTGAGCAGTTCTTC.

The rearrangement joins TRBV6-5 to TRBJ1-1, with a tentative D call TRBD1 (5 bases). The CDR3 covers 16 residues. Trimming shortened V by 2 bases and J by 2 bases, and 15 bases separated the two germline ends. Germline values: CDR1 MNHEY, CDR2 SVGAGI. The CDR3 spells CASSYREVRGNTEAFF. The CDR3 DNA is TGTGCCAGCAGTTACCGGGAAGTAAGGGGTAACACTGAAGCTTTCTTT.

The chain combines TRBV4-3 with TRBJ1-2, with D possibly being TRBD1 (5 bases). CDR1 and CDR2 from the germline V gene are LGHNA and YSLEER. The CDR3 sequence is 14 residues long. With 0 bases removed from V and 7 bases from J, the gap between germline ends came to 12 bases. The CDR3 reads CASSQEVRGFGYTF. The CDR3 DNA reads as TGCGCCAGCAGCCAAGAGGTTCGGGGGTTTGGCTACACCTTC.

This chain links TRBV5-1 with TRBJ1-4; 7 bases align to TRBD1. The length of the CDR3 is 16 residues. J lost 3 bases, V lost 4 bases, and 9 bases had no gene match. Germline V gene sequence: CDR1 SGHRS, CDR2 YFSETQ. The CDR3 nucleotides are TGCGCCAGCAGCGCCGACCCCGGGACAGCTAATGAAAAACTGTTTTTT. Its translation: CASSADPGTANEKLFF. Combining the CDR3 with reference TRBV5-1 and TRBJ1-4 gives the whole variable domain KAGVTQTPRYLIKTRGQQVTLSCSPISGHRSVSWYQQTPGQGLQFLFEYFSETQRNKGNFPGRFSGRQFSNSRSEMNVSTLELGDSALYLCASSADPGTANEKLFFGSGTQLSVL.

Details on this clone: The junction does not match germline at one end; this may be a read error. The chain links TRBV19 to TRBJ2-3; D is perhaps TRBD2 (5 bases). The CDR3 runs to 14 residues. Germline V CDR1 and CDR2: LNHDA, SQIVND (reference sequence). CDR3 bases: TGTGCCAGTAGTCTAGACTACCTCACAGATACGCAGTATTTT. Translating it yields CASSLDYLTDTQYF.

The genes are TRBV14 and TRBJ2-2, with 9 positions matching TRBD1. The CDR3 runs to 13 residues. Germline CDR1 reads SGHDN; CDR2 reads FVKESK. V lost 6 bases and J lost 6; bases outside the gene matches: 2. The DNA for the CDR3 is TGTGCCAGCAGACGGACAGGGGCCGGGGAGCTGTTTTTT. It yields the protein CASRRTGAGELFF.

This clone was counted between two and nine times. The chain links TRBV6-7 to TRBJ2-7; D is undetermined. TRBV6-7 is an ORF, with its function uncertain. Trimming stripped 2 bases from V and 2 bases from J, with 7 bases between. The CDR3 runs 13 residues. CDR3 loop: CASSYPYPYEQYF. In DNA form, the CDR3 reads TGTGCCAGCAGTTACCCTTATCCCTACGAGCAGTACTTC.

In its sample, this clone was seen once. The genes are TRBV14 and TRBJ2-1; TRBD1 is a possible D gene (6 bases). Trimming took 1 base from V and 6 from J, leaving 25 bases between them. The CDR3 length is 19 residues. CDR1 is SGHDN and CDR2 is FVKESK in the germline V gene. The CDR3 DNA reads TGTGCCAGCAGCCAAGCCCGGGTTCGGACCGATATCAGGGGCAATGAGCAGTTCTTC. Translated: CASSQARVRTDIRGNEQFF.

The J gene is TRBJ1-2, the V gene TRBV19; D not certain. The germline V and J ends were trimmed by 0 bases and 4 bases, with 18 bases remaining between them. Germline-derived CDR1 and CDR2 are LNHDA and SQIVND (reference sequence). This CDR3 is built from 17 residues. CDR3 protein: CASSIESSPTRFYGYTF. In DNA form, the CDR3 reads TGTGCCAGTAGTATAGAGTCAAGCCCTACACGTTTCTATGGCTACACCTTC. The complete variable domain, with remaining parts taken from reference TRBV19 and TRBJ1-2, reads DGGITQSPKYLFRKEGQNVTLSCEQNLNHDAMYWYRQDPGQGLRLIYYSQIVNDFQKGDIAEGYSVSREKKESFPLTVTSAQKNPTAFYLCASSIESSPTRFYGYTFGSGTRLTVV.

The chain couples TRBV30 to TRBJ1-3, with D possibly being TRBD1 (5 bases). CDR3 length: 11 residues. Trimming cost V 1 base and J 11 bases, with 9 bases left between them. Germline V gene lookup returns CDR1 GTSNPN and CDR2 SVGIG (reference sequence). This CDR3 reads CAWSGGVAIYF. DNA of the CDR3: TGTGCCTGGAGTGGGGGCGTAGCCATATATTTT.

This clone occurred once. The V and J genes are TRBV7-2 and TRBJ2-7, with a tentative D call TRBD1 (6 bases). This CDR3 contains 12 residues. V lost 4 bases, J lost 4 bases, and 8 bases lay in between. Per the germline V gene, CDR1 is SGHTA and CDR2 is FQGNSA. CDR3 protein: CASSSQGYEQYF. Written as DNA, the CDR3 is TGTGCCAGCAGCTCTCAGGGGTACGAGCAGTACTTC.

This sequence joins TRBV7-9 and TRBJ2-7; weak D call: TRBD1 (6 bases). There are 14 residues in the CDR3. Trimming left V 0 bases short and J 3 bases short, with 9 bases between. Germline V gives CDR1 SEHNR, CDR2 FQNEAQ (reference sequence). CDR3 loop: CASSLAGHYYEQYF. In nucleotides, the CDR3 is TGTGCCAGCAGCTTAGCGGGACATTACTACGAGCAGTACTTC.

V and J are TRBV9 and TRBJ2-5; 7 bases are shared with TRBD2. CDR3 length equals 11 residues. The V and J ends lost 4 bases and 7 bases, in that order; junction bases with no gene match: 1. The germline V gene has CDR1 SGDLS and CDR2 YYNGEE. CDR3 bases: TGTGCCAGCAGCTCGGGGGGGACCCAGTACTTC. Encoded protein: CASSSGGTQYF.

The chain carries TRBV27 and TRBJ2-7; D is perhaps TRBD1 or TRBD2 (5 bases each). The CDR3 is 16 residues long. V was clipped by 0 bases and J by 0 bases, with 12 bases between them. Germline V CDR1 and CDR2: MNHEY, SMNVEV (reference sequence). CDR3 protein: CASSLSWGSISYEQYF. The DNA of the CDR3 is TGTGCCAGCAGTTTATCATGGGGGAGTATCTCCTACGAGCAGTACTTC.

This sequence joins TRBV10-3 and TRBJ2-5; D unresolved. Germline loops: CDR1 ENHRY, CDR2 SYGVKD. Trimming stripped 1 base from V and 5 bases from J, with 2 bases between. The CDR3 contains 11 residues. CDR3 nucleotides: TGTGCCATCAGTGAGTTCGAGACCCAGTACTTC. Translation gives CAISEFETQYF.

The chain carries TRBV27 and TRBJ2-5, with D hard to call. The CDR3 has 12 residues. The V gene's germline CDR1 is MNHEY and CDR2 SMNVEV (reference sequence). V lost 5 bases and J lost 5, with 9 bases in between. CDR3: CASSNIDETQYF. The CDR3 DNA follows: TGTGCCAGCAGTAACATAGACGAGACCCAGTACTTC.

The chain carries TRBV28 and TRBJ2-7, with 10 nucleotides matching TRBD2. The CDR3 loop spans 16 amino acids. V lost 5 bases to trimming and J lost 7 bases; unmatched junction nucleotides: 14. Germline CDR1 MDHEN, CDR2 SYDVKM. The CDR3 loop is CASSAPRERGGREQYF. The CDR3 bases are TGTGCCAGCAGTGCTCCCAGGGAGCGGGGGGGAAGGGAGCAGTACTTC.

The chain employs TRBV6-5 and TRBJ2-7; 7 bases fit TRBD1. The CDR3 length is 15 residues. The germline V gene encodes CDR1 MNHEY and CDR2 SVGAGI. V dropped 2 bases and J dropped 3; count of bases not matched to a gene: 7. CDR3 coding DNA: TGTGCCAGCAGTTACGGTTGGCAGGGGGTCTACGAGCAGTACTTC. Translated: CASSYGWQGVYEQYF.

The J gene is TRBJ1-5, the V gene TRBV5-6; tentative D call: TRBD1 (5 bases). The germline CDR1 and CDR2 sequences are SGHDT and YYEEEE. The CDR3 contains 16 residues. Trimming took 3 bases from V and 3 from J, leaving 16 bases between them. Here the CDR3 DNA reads TGTGCCAGCAGCTCCGACGGGGGTCTTCCCAATCAGCCCCAGCATTTT. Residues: CASSSDGGLPNQPQHF. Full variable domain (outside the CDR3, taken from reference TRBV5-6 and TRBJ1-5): DAGVTQSPTHLIKTRGQQVTLRCSPKSGHDTVSWYQQALGQGPQFIFQYYEEEERQRGNFPDRFSGHQFPNYSSELNVNALLLGDSALYLCASSSDGGLPNQPQHFGDGTRLSIL.